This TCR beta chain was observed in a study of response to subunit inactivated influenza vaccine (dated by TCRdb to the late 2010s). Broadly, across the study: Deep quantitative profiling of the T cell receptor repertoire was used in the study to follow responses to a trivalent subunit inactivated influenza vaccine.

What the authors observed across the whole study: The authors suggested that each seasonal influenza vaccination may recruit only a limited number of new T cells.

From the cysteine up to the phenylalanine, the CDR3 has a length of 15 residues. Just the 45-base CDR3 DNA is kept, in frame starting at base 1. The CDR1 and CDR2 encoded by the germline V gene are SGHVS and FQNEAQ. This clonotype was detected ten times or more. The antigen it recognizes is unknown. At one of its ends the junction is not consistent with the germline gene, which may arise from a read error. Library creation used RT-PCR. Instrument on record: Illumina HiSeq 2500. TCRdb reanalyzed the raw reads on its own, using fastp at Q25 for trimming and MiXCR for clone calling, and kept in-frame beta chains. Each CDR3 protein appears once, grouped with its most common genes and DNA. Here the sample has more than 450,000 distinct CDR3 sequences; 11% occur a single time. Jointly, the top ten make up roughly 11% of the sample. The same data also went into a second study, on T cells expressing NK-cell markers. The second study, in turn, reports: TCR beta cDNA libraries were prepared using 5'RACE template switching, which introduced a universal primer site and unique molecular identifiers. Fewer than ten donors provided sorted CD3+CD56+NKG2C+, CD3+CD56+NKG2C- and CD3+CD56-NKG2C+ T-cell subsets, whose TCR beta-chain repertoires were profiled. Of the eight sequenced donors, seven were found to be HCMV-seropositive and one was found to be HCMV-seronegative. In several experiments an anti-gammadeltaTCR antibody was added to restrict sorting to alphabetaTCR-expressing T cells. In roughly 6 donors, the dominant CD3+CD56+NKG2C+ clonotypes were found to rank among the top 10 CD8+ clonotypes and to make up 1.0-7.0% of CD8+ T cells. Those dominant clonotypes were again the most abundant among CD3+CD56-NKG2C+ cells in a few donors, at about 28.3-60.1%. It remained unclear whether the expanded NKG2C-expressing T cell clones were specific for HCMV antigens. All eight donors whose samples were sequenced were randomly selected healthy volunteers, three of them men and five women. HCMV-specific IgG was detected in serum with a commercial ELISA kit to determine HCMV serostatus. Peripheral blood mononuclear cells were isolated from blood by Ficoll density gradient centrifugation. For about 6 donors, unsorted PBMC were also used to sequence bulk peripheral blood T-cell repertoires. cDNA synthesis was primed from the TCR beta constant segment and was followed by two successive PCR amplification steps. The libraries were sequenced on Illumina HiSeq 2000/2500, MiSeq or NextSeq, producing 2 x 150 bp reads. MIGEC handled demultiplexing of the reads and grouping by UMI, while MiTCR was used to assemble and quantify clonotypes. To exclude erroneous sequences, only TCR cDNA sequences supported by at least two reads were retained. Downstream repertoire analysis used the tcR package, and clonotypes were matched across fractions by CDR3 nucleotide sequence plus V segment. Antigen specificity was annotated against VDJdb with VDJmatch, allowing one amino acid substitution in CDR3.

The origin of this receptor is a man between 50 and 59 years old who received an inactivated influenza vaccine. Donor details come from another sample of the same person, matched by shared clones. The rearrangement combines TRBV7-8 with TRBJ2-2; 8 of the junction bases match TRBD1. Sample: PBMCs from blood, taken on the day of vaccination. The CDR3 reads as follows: CASSSQGAGTGELFF. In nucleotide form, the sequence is TGTGCTAGCAGCTCCCAGGGGGCGGGAACCGGGGAGCTGTTTTTT.